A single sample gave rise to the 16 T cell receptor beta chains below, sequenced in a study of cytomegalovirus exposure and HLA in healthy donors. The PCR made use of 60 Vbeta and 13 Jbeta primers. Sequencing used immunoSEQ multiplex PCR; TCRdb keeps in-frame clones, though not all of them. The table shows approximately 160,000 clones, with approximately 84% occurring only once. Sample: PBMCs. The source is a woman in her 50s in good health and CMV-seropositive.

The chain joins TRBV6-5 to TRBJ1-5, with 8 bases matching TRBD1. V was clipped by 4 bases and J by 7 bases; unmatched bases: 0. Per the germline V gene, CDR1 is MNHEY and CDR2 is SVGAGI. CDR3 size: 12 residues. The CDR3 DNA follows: TGTGCCAGCAGTTCAGGGGGCCAGCCCCAGCATTTT. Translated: CASSSGGQPQHF.

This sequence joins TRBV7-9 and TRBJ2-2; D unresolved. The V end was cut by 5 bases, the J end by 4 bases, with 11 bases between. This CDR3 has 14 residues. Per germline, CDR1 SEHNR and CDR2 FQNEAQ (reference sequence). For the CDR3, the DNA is TGTGCCAGCAGCCCCATCACTCGCACCGGGGAGCTGTTTTTT. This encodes CASSPITRTGELFF.

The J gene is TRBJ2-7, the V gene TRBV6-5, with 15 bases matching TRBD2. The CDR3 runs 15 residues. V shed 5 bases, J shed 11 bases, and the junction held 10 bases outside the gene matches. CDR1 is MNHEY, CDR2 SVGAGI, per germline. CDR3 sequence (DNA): TGTGCCAGCAGTAAGCCGGGACTAGCGGGGGGCCTTGAGTACTTC. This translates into CASSKPGLAGGLEYF.

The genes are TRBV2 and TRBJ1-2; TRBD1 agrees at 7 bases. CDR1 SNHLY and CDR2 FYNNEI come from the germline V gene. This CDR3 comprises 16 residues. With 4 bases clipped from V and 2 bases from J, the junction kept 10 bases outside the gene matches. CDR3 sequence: CASSAGTASSNYGYTF. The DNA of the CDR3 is TGTGCCAGCAGTGCCGGGACAGCTTCTTCCAACTATGGCTACACCTTC. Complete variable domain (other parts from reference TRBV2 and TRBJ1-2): EPEVTQTPSHQVTQMGQEVILRCVPISNHLYFYWYRQILGQKVEFLVSFYNNEISEKSEIFDDQFSVERPDGSNFTLKIRSTKLEDSAMYFCASSAGTASSNYGYTFGSGTRLTVV.

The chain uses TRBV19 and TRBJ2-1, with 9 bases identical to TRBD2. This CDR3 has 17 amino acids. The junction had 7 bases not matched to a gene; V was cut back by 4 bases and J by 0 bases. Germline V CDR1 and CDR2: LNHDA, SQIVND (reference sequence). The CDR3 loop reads CASSTQSTSGSYNEQFF. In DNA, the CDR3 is TGTGCCAGTAGTACTCAATCGACTAGCGGCTCCTACAATGAGCAGTTCTTC. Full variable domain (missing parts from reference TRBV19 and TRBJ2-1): DGGITQSPKYLFRKEGQNVTLSCEQNLNHDAMYWYRQDPGQGLRLIYYSQIVNDFQKGDIAEGYSVSREKKESFPLTVTSAQKNPTAFYLCASSTQSTSGSYNEQFFGPGTRLTVL.

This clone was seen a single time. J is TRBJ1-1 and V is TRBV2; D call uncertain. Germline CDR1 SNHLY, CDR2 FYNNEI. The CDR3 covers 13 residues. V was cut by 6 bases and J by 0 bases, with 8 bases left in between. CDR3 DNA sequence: TGTGCCAGCAGAACTGAGATGAACACTGAAGCTTTCTTT. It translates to CASRTEMNTEAFF.

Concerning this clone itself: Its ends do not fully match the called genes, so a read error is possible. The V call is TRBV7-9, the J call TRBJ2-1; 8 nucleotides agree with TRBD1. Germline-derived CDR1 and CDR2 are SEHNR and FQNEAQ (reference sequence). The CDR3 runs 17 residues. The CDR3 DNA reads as TGTTCCAGCAGCTTAGGGAATCGGGACAGGTTTGGGAATGAGCAGTTCTTC. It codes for CSSSLGNRDRFGNEQFF.

The DNA of the CDR3 is TGTGCCATCAGTGAACTGTCGGGTCAGCCCCAGCATTTT. This translates into CAISELSGQPQHF. The chain has TRBV10-3 and TRBJ1-5; no reliable D call. Germline CDR1 is ENHRY and CDR2 is SYGVKD. V lost 3 bases and J lost 6, with 9 bases in between. The CDR3 spans 13 residues.

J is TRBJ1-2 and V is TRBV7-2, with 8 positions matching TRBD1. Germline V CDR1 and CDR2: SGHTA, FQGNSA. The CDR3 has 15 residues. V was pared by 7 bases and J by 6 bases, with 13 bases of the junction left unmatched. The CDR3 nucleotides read TGTGCCAGCACCGCTAACCCCCCAGGGGGCGATGGCTACACCTTC. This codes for CASTANPPGGDGYTF. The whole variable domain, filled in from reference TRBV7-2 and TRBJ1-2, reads GAGVSQSPSNKVTEKGKDVELRCDPISGHTALYWYRQSLGQGLEFLIYFQGNSAPDKSGLPSDRFSAERTGGSVSTLTIQRTQQEDSAVYLCASTANPPGGDGYTFGSGTRLTVV.

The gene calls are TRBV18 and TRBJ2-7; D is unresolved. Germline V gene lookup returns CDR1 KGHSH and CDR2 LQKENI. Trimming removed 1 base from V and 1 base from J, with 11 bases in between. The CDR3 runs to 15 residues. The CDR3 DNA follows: TGTGCCAGCTCACCACTGGGCAGCCTGTCCTACGAGCAGTACTTC. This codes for CASSPLGSLSYEQYF.

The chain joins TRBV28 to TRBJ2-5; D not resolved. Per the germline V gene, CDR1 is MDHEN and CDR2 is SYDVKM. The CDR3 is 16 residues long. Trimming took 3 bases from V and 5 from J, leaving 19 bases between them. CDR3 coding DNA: TGTGCCAGCAGTTTTCCGATAGCCACCTCTCAGGAGACCCAGTACTTC. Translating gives CASSFPIATSQETQYF.

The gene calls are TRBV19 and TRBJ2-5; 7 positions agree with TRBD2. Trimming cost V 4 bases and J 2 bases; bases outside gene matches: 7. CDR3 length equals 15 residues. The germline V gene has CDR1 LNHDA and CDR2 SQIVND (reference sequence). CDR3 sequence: CASSSPQRGQETQYF. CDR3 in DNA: TGTGCCAGTAGTAGTCCGCAGCGGGGACAAGAGACCCAGTACTTC.

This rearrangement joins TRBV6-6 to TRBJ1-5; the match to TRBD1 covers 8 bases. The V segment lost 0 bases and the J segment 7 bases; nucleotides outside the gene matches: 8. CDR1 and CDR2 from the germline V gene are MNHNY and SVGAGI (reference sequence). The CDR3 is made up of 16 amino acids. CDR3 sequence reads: CASSYSQGAGEQPQHF. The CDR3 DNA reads TGTGCCAGCAGTTACTCGCAGGGGGCAGGGGAACAGCCCCAGCATTTT.

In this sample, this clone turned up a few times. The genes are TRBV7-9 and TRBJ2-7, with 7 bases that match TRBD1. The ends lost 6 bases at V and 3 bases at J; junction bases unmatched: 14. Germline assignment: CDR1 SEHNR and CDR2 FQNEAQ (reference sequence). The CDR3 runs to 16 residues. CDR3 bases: TGTGCCAGCAGTTCTTCCGCCTACAGGGGAGACTACGAGCAGTACTTC. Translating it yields CASSSSAYRGDYEQYF. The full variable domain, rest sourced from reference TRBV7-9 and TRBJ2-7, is DTGVSQNPRHKITKRGQNVTFRCDPISEHNRLYWYRQTLGQGPEFLTYFQNEAQLEKSRLLSDRFSAERPKGSFSTLEIQRTEQGDSAMYLCASSSSAYRGDYEQYFGPGTRLTVT.

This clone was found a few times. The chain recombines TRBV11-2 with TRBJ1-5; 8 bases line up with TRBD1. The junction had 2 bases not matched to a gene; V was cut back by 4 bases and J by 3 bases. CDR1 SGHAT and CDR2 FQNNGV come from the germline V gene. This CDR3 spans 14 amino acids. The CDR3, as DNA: TGTGCCAGCAGCTGGACAGGGTCCAATCAGCCCCAGCATTTT. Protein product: CASSWTGSNQPQHF.

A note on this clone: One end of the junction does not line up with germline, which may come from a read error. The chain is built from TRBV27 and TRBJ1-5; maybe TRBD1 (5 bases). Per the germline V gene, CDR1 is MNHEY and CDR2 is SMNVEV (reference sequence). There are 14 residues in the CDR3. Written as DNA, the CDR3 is TGTGCCAGCAGTCTATCCAGGGTGTTTCAGCCCCAGCATTTT. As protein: CASSLSRVFQPQHF.